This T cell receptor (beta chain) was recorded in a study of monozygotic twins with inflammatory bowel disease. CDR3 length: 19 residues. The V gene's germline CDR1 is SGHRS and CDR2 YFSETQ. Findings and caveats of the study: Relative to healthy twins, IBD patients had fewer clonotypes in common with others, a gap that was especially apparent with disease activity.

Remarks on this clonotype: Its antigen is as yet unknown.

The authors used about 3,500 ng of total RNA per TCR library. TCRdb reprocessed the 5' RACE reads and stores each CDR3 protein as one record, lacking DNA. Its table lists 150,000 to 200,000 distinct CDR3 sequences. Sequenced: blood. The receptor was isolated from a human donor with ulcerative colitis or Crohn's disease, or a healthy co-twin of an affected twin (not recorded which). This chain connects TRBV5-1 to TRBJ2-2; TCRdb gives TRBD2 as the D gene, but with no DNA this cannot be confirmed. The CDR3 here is CASSAPRRGLRENTGELLF.